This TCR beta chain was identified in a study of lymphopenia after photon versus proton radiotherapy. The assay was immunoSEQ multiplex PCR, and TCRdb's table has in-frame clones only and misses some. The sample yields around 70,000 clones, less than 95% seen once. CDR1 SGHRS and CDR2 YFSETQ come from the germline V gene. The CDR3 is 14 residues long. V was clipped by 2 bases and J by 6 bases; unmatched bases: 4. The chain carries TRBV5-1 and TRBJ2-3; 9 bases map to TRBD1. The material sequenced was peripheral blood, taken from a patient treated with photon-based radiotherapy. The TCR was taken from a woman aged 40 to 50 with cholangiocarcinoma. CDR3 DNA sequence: TGCGCCAGCAGCTTAACAGGGGGCGCGGATACGCAGTATTTT. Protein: CASSLTGGADTQYF.